Listed below are T cell receptor beta chains from one sample, sequenced in a study of blood T cell repertoires in COVID-19. This table comes from immunoSEQ multiplex PCR, and its TCRdb copy is limited to in-frame clones, with some not included. The sample consists of around 130,000 clones, about 87% of them appearing once. Sequencing was carried out using peripheral blood. These receptors were taken from a man between 60 and 75 years old with active or convalescent COVID-19. CDR3s include the opening cysteine and the closing phenylalanine or tryptophan. A D gene is named only where the DNA matches it firmly. Not all rows give a size; the values are once, few, many and, for expanded clones, a class.

TRBD2 TRBJ2-7 TRBV7-9 - CASSPSGRISYEQYF TGTGCCAGCAGCCCGAGCGGGAGGATCTCCTACGAGCAGTACTTC
- TRBJ2-5 TRBV5-1 - CASSFSGDHRETQYF TGCGCCAGCAGCTTTTCTGGAGACCACCGGGAGACCCAGTACTTC
- TRBJ2-3 TRBV12-3/TRBV12-4 - CASSATTDTQYF TGTGCCAGCAGCGCTACTACAGATACGCAGTATTTT
- TRBJ1-1 TRBV6-5 - CASTGQQNTEAFF TGTGCCAGCACCGGACAGCAGAACACTGAAGCTTTCTTT
TRBD1 TRBJ1-2 TRBV10-3 - CAISEWTGDYGYTF TGTGCCATCAGTGAGTGGACAGGGGACTATGGCTACACCTTC
TRBD1 TRBJ1-1 TRBV5-5 - CASSWTGGGTEAFF TGTGCCAGCAGCTGGACAGGGGGGGGCACTGAAGCTTTCTTT
- TRBJ1-5 TRBV27 few CASSLIGDNSNQPQHF TGTGCCAGCAGTTTAATCGGGGATAATAGCAATCAGCCCCAGCATTTT
- TRBJ2-4 TRBV7-9 - CASSPRIGKNIQYF TGTGCCAGCAGCCCCAGGATCGGCAAAAACATTCAGTACTTC
- TRBJ2-5 TRBV14 - CASSRLTGKGQYQETQYF TGTGCCAGCAGCCGCTTGACAGGAAAGGGGCAGTACCAAGAGACCCAGTACTTC
- TRBJ1-6 TRBV6-5 - CASSSRNNSPLHF TGTGCCAGCAGTTCCAGAAATAATTCACCCCTCCACTTT
- TRBJ1-5 TRBV24-1 - CATSDMGTGFYQPQHF TGTGCCACCAGTGATATGGGCACAGGGTTTTATCAGCCCCAGCATTTT
TRBD2 TRBJ2-1 TRBV10-2 - CASSPSGRGGEQFF TGCGCCAGCAGTCCTAGCGGAAGGGGAGGTGAGCAGTTCTTC
TRBD1 TRBJ1-4 TRBV5-8 - CASSLYGTGGSEKLFF TGTGCCAGCAGCTTGTATGGGACAGGGGGTAGTGAAAAACTGTTTTTT
- TRBJ1-4 TRBV5-8 - CASSSQGGSGNEKLFF TGTGCCAGCAGCTCCCAGGGAGGATCGGGTAATGAAAAACTGTTTTTT
- TRBJ1-2 TRBV27 - CASTPSGRRVYGYTF TGTGCCAGCACCCCGTCGGGGAGGAGGGTCTATGGCTACACCTTC
TRBD1 TRBJ2-5 TRBV6-5 - CASSYAPGQGGQTQYF TGTGCCAGCAGTTACGCCCCGGGACAGGGGGGTCAGACCCAGTACTTC